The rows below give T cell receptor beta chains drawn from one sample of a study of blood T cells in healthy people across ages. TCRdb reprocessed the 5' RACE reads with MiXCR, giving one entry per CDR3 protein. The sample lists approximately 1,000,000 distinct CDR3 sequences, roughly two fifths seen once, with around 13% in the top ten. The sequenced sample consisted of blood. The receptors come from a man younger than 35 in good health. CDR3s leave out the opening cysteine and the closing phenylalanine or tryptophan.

cdr3_aa: ASLASGDTQY; v_call: TRBV28
cdr3_aa: ASSQVPELLYNEQF; v_call: TRBV3-1
cdr3_aa: ASSYPVGSLDADTRY; v_call: TRBV6-2/TRBV6-3
cdr3_aa: ASGGASSSYNSPLH; v_call: TRBV7-9
cdr3_aa: SVATGDPYEQY; v_call: TRBV29-1
cdr3_aa: VSSYRGGDTEAF; v_call: TRBV6-2/TRBV6-3
cdr3_aa: ASSRRGQDTDTQY; v_call: TRBV7-9
cdr3_aa: ASGPDRRVYGYT; v_call: TRBV5-1
cdr3_aa: ATGDSAYEQF; v_call: TRBV27
cdr3_aa: ASSQGNRGDTEAF; v_call: TRBV4-3
cdr3_aa: ASSTGGENNEQF; v_call: TRBV7-8
cdr3_aa: SARDVAETQY; v_call: TRBV20-1
cdr3_aa: ATARRNSLRHEETQY; v_call: TRBV6-1
cdr3_aa: SARDRTEVEKLY; v_call: TRBV20-1
cdr3_aa: ASSQGAQPQH; v_call: TRBV4-1
cdr3_aa: ASTPGWGAHGYT; v_call: TRBV6-6
cdr3_aa: ASSEQGSEQF; v_call: TRBV11-2
cdr3_aa: ASSSDRAYYGYT; v_call: TRBV12-3/TRBV12-4
cdr3_aa: ASSSLRVQPQH; v_call: TRBV2
cdr3_aa: ASSLNRGQGHSGANVLT; v_call: TRBV11-2
cdr3_aa: ASSLRLAGSSYNEQF; v_call: TRBV4-2
cdr3_aa: ASSGWQSNQPQH; v_call: TRBV7-9
cdr3_aa: ASSQDPPGTGAHEQF; v_call: TRBV4-3
cdr3_aa: ASSPKRGPPNEQF; v_call: TRBV7-7
cdr3_aa: SADPKAGTSGGVFTDTQY; v_call: TRBV20-1
cdr3_aa: ASSFRGPDYEQY; v_call: TRBV7-2
cdr3_aa: ASSPNTGQAAYGYT; v_call: TRBV7-2